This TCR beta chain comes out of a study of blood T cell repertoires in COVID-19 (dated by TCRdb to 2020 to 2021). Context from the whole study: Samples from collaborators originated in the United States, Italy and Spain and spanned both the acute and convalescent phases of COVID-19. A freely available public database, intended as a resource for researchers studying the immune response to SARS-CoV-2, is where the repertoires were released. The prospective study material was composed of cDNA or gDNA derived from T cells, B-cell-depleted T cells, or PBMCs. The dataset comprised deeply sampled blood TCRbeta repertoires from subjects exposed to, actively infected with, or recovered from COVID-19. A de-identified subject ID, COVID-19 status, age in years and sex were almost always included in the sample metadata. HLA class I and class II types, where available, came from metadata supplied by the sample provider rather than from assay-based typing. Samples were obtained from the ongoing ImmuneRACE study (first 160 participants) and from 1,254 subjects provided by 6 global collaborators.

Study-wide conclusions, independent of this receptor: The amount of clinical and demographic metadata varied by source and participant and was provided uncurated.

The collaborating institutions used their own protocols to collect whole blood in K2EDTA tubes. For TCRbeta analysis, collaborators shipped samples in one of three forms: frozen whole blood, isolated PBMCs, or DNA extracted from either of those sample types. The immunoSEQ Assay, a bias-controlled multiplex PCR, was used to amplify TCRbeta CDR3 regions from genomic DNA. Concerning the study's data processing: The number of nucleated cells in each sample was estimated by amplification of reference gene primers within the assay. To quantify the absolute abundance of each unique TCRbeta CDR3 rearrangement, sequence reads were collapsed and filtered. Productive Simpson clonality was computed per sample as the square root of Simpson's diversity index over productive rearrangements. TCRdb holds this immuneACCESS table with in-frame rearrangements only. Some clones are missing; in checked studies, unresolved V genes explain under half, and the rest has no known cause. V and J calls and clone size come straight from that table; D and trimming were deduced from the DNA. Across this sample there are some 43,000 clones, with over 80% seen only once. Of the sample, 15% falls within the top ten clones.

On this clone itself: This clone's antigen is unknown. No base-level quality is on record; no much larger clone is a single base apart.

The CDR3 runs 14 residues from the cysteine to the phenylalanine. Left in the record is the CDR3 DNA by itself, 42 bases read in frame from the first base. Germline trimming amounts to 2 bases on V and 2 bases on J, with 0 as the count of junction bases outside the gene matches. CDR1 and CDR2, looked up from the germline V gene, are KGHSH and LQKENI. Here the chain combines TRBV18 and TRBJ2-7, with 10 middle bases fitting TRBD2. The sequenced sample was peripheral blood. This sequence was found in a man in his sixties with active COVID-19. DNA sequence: TGTGCCAGCTCACCAAGCGGGGGGGCCTACGAGCAGTACTTC. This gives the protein CASSPSGGAYEQYF.